Presented here are 5 T cell receptor beta chains from one specimen sequenced in a study of technical replicates of blood from a handful of donors. Assay used: immunoSEQ multiplex PCR; TCRdb lists only in-frame clones, some missing. The sample has roughly 70,000 clones; just under 95% are singletons. The sequencing input was T cells isolated from PBMCs. Source of these receptors: a human donor in good health.

This clone has just one count. CDR3 region: CASSPPPGGINQPQHF. The CDR3 DNA sequence: TGTGCCAGCTCACCACCGCCCGGGGGTATAAATCAGCCCCAGCATTTT. The chain links TRBV18 to TRBJ1-5; D perhaps matches TRBD1 (5 bases). The CDR3 length is 16 residues. V lost 0 bases and J 4 bases, leaving 13 bases between the germline ends. Looked up from germline, CDR1 is KGHSH and CDR2 is LQKENI.

The chain has TRBV13 and TRBJ1-5; possibly TRBD1 for D (5 bases). CDR3 length: 14 residues. Trimming cost V 3 bases and J 2 bases, with 8 bases left between them. CDR1 and CDR2 from the germline V gene are PRHDT and FYEKMQ (reference sequence). The CDR3 bases are TGTGCCAGCAGCTTGTTAGGGGGCAATCAGCCCCAGCATTTT. Translated, it gives CASSLLGGNQPQHF. Drawing the rest from reference TRBV13 and TRBJ1-5, the complete variable domain is AAGVIQSPRHLIKEKRETATLKCYPIPRHDTVYWYQQGPGQDPQFLISFYEKMQSDKGSIPDRFSAQQFSDYHSELNMSSLELGDSALYFCASSLLGGNQPQHFGDGTRLSIL.

The chain joins TRBV28 to TRBJ2-3, with 7 nucleotides matching TRBD2. The V gene end was trimmed by 4 bases and the J gene end by 6 bases; junction bases not matched to a gene: 10. Germline lookup yields CDR1 MDHEN and CDR2 SYDVKM. This CDR3 spans 15 amino acids. CDR3 amino acids: CASSSWAGAGDTQYF. The DNA of the CDR3 is TGTGCCAGCAGTTCCTGGGCGGGAGCTGGGGATACGCAGTATTTT. Looking up the rest from reference TRBV28 and TRBJ2-3 gives the full variable domain: DVKVTQSSRYLVKRTGEKVFLECVQDMDHENMFWYRQDPGLGLRLIYFSYDVKMKEKGDIPEGYSVSREKKERFSLILESASTNQTSMYLCASSSWAGAGDTQYFGPGTRLTVL.

This chain links TRBV27 with TRBJ2-6, with D maybe TRBD1 (5 bases). This CDR3 comprises 16 residues. The germline V gene encodes CDR1 MNHEY and CDR2 SMNVEV (reference sequence). The V end was cut by 6 bases, the J end by 0 bases, with 12 bases between. DNA for the CDR3: TGTGCCAGCAGGGGGCGGTGGTACTCTGGGGCCAACGTCCTGACTTTC. It yields the protein CASRGRWYSGANVLTF.

The rearrangement links TRBV6-5 to TRBJ1-1, with a tentative D call TRBD1 (5 bases). Trimming shortened V by 6 bases and J by 1 base, and 15 bases separated the two germline ends. The CDR3 is 15 amino acids. From germline, CDR1 is MNHEY and CDR2 SVGAGI. The CDR3: CASSTTTGGNTEAFF. DNA for the CDR3: TGTGCCAGCAGCACGACTACGGGGGGGAACACTGAAGCTTTCTTT.